A selection of T cell receptor beta chains follows, all from one sample in a study of molecular identifiers for immune sequencing clone quantification. TCRdb re-derived calls from the PCR reads in MiXCR, one entry per CDR3 protein. In the table there are 400,000 to 600,000 distinct CDR3 sequences, over 20% of which are singletons. The sequenced sample was naive CD8+ T cells from blood, with Jurkat cell RNA spiked in. Source of these receptors: a human donor in good health. Some libraries in this study had Jurkat cell RNA spiked in. Each CDR3 is given with its conserved first and last residue. The D gene is left open where the match is weak. Some rows mark clone size as missing; the rest say once, few, many or name a class of expanded clone.

size	D	V	CDR3
many	NA	TRBV4-1	CASSQVQHQQVAKNIQYF
many	TRBD1	TRBV6-2/TRBV6-3	CASSYEDQGGTTDTQYF
many	NA	TRBV29-1	CSVTLQNTEAFF
many	TRBD1	TRBV5-1	CASSKWDRGGYEQYF
NA	NA	TRBV3-1	CASSQDWGPYEQYF
few	NA	TRBV10-1	CASSESSFEETQYF
few	TRBD1	TRBV19	CASSTGTGSYGYTF
many	NA	TRBV19	CASSKSTGYTDTQYF
NA	NA	TRBV21-1	CASMWGGSNQPQHF
many	TRBD1	TRBV7-9	CASSSPGQVEGTNEKLFF
few	NA	TRBV27	CASSILTGYTDTQYF
many	TRBD1	TRBV13	CASSSAGTGAGYTF
NA	TRBD2	TRBV11-1	CASSFTLAETYEQYF
many	NA	TRBV20-1	CSARTSYNEQFF
many	NA	TRBV7-9	CASSSPDGGRGENIQYF
many	NA	TRBV30	CAWIGTYNTEAFF
many	TRBD1	TRBV7-6	CASSLTPGTANTGELFF
NA	NA	TRBV7-9	CASSPRGPVPKQETQYF
many	NA	TRBV23-1	CASRNAGVESTEAFF
NA	NA	TRBV9	CASSVATTSTDTQYF
few	NA	TRBV5-8	CASNSGQGNQPQHF
many	TRBD1	TRBV5-1	CASSFRGRTDTQYF
NA	TRBD1	TRBV28	CASSLTGNFYEQYF
many	NA	TRBV10-3	CAIRDAQGSYEQYF
NA	NA	TRBV27	CASNLSLGYATEAFF
many	TRBD2	TRBV5-1	CASSLDRDYYEQYF
few	TRBD1	TRBV7-9	CASSDRGTGGFMNTEAFF
many	NA	TRBV9	CASSVGSDNVLTF
many	NA	TRBV6-5	CASSTQGLNYGYTF
many	TRBD1	TRBV29-1	CSVLLPGQGVPRQFF
few	TRBD2	TRBV4-3	CASSHGTSGQETQYF
few	TRBD1	TRBV27	CASSYRGGPGELFF
few	TRBD1	TRBV5-6	CASSLSWTGEHEQYF
many	NA	TRBV11-2	CASSLSSVARLTDTQYF
many	NA	TRBV6-1	CASSEAQGYTEAFF
NA	NA	TRBV4-1	CASSQDGGYSGNTIYF
few	NA	TRBV30	CAWSEPGRRADGYTF
many	NA	TRBV3-1	CASSPGTEGYEQYF
few	NA	TRBV19	CASSIESIFIGELFF
NA	TRBD1	TRBV5-6	CASSFWDRGTYEQYF
few	NA	TRBV7-9	CASSPREGKQLNEQFF
NA	TRBD1	TRBV5-1	CASSPHSGQAVSGANILTF
many	NA	TRBV7-9	CASSLFFGEQTEAFF
NA	NA	TRBV6-2/TRBV6-3	CASSYGPVHGNQPQHF
many	TRBD2	TRBV7-9	CASSLVGSGTTDTQYF
many	NA	TRBV20-1	CSASQVALRTDTQYF
NA	NA	TRBV5-6	CASSQQGWDQPQHF
many	TRBD1	TRBV29-1	CSVEVLDRGVDTQYF
NA	TRBD2	TRBV25-1	CASRGTSVYEQYF
many	NA	TRBV7-2	CASSFPLDTRYDEQYF
NA	NA	TRBV7-2	CASSLVGGGLHNEQFF
many	NA	TRBV27	CASSMAGSDTQYF
few	TRBD2	TRBV20-1	CSARSLAVSYEQYF
many	TRBD2	TRBV27	CASRDLAGVMNNEQFF
NA	TRBD1	TRBV7-9	CASRDGTGHGYTF
NA	NA	TRBV20-1	CSAKQPSMGTYEQYF
once	TRBD2	TRBV5-4	CASSVNPGQAGGWGHEQFF